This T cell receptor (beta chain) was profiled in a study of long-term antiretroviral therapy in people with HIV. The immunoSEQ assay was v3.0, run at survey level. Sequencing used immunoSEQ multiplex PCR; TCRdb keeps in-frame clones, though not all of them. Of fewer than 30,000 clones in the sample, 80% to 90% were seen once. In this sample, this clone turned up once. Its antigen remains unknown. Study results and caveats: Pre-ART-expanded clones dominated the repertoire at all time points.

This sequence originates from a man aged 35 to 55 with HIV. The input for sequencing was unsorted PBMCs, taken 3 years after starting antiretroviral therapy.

CDR3 nucleotides: TGTGCCAGCAGCCTGACTAGCGGGGGGCCCTACGAGCAGTACTTC. Translating gives CASSLTSGGPYEQYF. The V call is TRBV28, the J call TRBJ2-7, with 13 bases lining up with TRBD2. The CDR3 has 15 residues. The germline CDR1 and CDR2 sequences are MDHEN and SYDVKM. Trimming removed 6 bases from V and 2 bases from J; junction bases left unmatched: 4.